Listed here are 7 T cell receptor beta chains from one sample, sequenced in a study of shared clonotypes between healthy human individuals (dated by TCRdb to 2018 to 2021). Library construction relied on the immunoSEQ multiplex PCR assay. Not all clones reach the TCRdb copy of this immuneACCESS table, which keeps in-frame sequences only. Checked studies attribute under half of the gap to unresolved V genes and leave the rest unexplained. The sample includes roughly 2,500,000 clones, with roughly 93% observed a single time. The leading ten clones occupy around 0.4% of the sample. The sample taken for sequencing was naive CD4+ T cells from PBMCs. The sample's cell subset or site label, in plain terms: CD45RA+ positively selected. These receptors came from a young man in good health. Some clones in this sample may be carry-over from other donors' samples.

The rearrangement joins TRBV5-6 to TRBJ2-1, with D possibly being TRBD1 (5 bases). Germline CDR1 SGHDT, CDR2 YYEEEE. Between the trimmed V and J ends, which lost 4 bases and 8 bases, there was a span of 16 bases. The CDR3 sequence is 14 residues long. In DNA form, the CDR3 reads TGTGCCAGCAGCGGGGCGGAGATTATGGATGAGCAGTTCTTC. Its translation is CASSGAEIMDEQFF. The full variable domain, completed using reference TRBV5-6 and TRBJ2-1, is DAGVTQSPTHLIKTRGQQVTLRCSPKSGHDTVSWYQQALGQGPQFIFQYYEEEERQRGNFPDRFSGHQFPNYSSELNVNALLLGDSALYLCASSGAEIMDEQFFGPGTRLTVL.

The genes are TRBV11-2 and TRBJ2-3; tentatively, D is TRBD2 (6 bases). This CDR3 spans 16 amino acids. Trimming took off 5 bases at V and 2 bases at J, with 17 bases between the two ends. Germline V gene lookup returns CDR1 SGHAT and CDR2 FQNNGV. CDR3 in amino acids: CASSIPGVGYTDTQYF. In nucleotides, the CDR3 is TGTGCCAGCAGCATACCGGGAGTGGGGTACACAGATACGCAGTATTTT.

The chain has TRBV11-2 and TRBJ2-5; D is unresolved. The germline V gene has CDR1 SGHAT and CDR2 FQNNGV. The germline V and J ends were trimmed by 5 bases and 2 bases, with 9 bases remaining between them. The CDR3 consists of 13 residues. CDR3 sequence (DNA): TGTGCCAGCAGCCCTCGGACGCAAGAGACCCAGTACTTC. Translated: CASSPRTQETQYF.

The chain uses TRBV7-2 and TRBJ2-2; 7 bases align to TRBD2. CDR3 size: 15 residues. CDR1 is SGHTA and CDR2 is FQGNSA in the germline V gene. V shed 6 bases and J 4 bases; nucleotides not matched to a gene: 8. The CDR3 coding sequence is TGTGCCAGCAGAGTGGGGGGGTCGGGCACCGGGGAGCTGTTTTTT. Encoded protein: CASRVGGSGTGELFF. The whole variable domain, filled in from reference TRBV7-2 and TRBJ2-2, reads GAGVSQSPSNKVTEKGKDVELRCDPISGHTALYWYRQSLGQGLEFLIYFQGNSAPDKSGLPSDRFSAERTGGSVSTLTIQRTQQEDSAVYLCASRVGGSGTGELFFGEGSRLTVL.

This chain connects TRBV6-1 to TRBJ2-1, with 8 positions matching TRBD2. The V segment lost 6 bases and the J segment 4 bases; nucleotides outside the gene matches: 8. Germline V gene sequence: CDR1 MNHNS, CDR2 SASEGT. The CDR3 has 15 residues. CDR3 protein: CASSPTSGLYNEQFF. CDR3 bases: TGTGCCAGCAGCCCTACTAGCGGACTGTACAATGAGCAGTTCTTC.

The CDR3 is CASSSRTSGKPNQETQYF. CDR3 sequence (DNA): TGTGCCAGCAGCTCGAGGACTAGCGGGAAGCCCAATCAAGAGACCCAGTACTTC. V gene TRBV7-8 combines with J gene TRBJ2-5; TRBD2 aligns across 12 bases. Germline CDR1 is SGHVS and CDR2 is FQNEAQ. The CDR3 has 18 residues. Unmatched junction bases numbered 11, after V lost 4 bases and J lost 2 bases.

Concerning this clone: The same CDR3 also results from other DNA sequences found in this sample. The chain employs TRBV6-1 and TRBJ2-3; D ambiguous. Trimming left V 5 bases short and J 2 bases short, with 5 bases between. Germline-derived CDR1 and CDR2 are MNHNS and SASEGT. The CDR3 has 12 residues. CDR3 sequence (DNA): TGTGCCAGCAGTCGCAACACAGATACGCAGTATTTT. Amino acid sequence: CASSRNTDTQYF.